The rows below give T cell receptor beta chains drawn from one sample of a study of identical twins. TCRdb independently ran MiXCR on the 5' RACE reads; one entry per CDR3 protein. Of 200,000 to 300,000 distinct CDR3 sequences in the sample, more than 9.5% were seen once. The same specimen was also included in a second study, on yellow fever vaccine responses in identical twins.

Specimen: memory (CD45RO+) T cells sorted from blood. All receptors derive from a woman aged 18-29 years in good health. Both conserved end residues are part of each CDR3. A D gene is named only where the DNA matches it firmly. Clone size is not always given. Where it is, it says once, few, many or a class for expanded clones.

NA	TRBV28	TRBJ2-7	few	TGTGCCACCAAGGCCCCGGCCGAGCAGTACTTC	CATKAPAEQYF
TRBD2	TRBV29-1	TRBJ2-1	many	TGCAGCGCCGTGCCTGGACTAGCGGGGGGTAATGAGCAGTTCTTC	CSAVPGLAGGNEQFF
NA	TRBV30	TRBJ1-5	few	TGTGCCTGGAGTGAAAGGGGTGGTCAGCCCCAGCATTTT	CAWSERGGQPQHF
NA	TRBV29-1	TRBJ2-5	many	TGCAGCGTTGATAGGGGACGAGGGGAAGAGACCCAGTACTTC	CSVDRGRGEETQYF
NA	TRBV12-3/TRBV12-4	TRBJ1-1	many	TGTGCCAGCAGCCGCGGCACTGAAGCTTTCTTT	CASSRGTEAFF
TRBD2	TRBV3-1	TRBJ2-7	NA	TGTGCCAGCAGCCTAGCGGGGGGGCCAGCCTCCTACGAGCAGTACTTC	CASSLAGGPASYEQYF
NA	TRBV7-9	TRBJ2-2	NA	TGTGCCAGCAGCTTGGCGACACAATACACCGGGGAGCTGTTTTTT	CASSLATQYTGELFF
TRBD2	TRBV12-3/TRBV12-4	TRBJ2-1	NA	TGTGCCAGCAGTACCAGAGGACTAGCGGGGCTTCTAGAGCAGTTCTTC	CASSTRGLAGLLEQFF
TRBD2	TRBV6-2/TRBV6-3	TRBJ2-2	NA	TGTGCCAGCAGTTACCCTTATCGGACTAGCGGGAGGTCGAGCACCGGGGAGCTGTTTTTT	CASSYPYRTSGRSSTGELFF
TRBD1	TRBV4-3	TRBJ2-2	few	TGCGCCAGCAGCCACGGGACAGGCCTCACCGGGGAGCTGTTTTTT	CASSHGTGLTGELFF
TRBD2	TRBV5-1	TRBJ2-1	few	TGCGCCAGCAGCTTTAGCGGGGGGGCCGGCGAGCAGTTCTTC	CASSFSGGAGEQFF
TRBD2	TRBV5-1	TRBJ2-1	few	TGCGCCAGCAGCTTGGCCCGGGTAGCGGGCTCCTACAATGAGCAGTTCTTC	CASSLARVAGSYNEQFF
TRBD1	TRBV5-1	TRBJ2-5	NA	TGCGCCAGCAGCCTGGGACAGGGATTAGAGACCCAGTACTTC	CASSLGQGLETQYF
TRBD1	TRBV7-2	TRBJ2-3	NA	TGTGCCAGCACCTCCTCGGGACAGAGCACAGATACGCAGTATTTT	CASTSSGQSTDTQYF
NA	TRBV5-1	TRBJ2-1	NA	TGCGCCAGCAGCTTCGATTCACAGGGTGGCGCTGAGCAGTTCTTC	CASSFDSQGGAEQFF
NA	TRBV28	TRBJ2-7	few	TGTGCCAGCAGTTTTTCGGCCACGAGCAACCGACCCTACGAGCAGTACTTC	CASSFSATSNRPYEQYF
NA	TRBV11-3	TRBJ2-1	few	TGTGCCAGCATCCTCCTGGGTTCCTACAATGAGCAGTTCTTC	CASILLGSYNEQFF
TRBD1	TRBV7-2	TRBJ2-1	few	TGTGCCAGCAGCGGGGGTGGGACAGGGATTTACAATGAGCAGTTCTTC	CASSGGGTGIYNEQFF
NA	TRBV12-3/TRBV12-4	TRBJ2-7	NA	TGTGCCAGTCAGAGGGGCTCCTACGAGCAGTACTTC	CASQRGSYEQYF
TRBD1	TRBV28	TRBJ2-7	NA	TGTGCCAGCAGCCGAGGGGACAGGGTCTACGAGCAGTACTTC	CASSRGDRVYEQYF
NA	TRBV3-1	TRBJ2-1	NA	TGTGCCAGCAGCGGGGGGAGAACCTACAATGAGCAGTTCTTC	CASSGGRTYNEQFF
NA	TRBV29-1	TRBJ2-5	few	TGCAGCGTTGCTGCCTTTGAAGAGACCCAGTACTTC	CSVAAFEETQYF
NA	TRBV20-1	TRBJ1-2	few	TGCAGTGCCTCAAAAAGCCAGGCTGGCTACACCTTC	CSASKSQAGYTF
NA	TRBV15	TRBJ1-5	many	TGTGCCAGCCAAAAAGGATATAGCAATCAGCCCCAGCATTTT	CASQKGYSNQPQHF
NA	TRBV7-2	TRBJ2-7	few	TGTGCCAGCAGCTTAAGTTATGGAGACTCCTACGAGCAGTACTTC	CASSLSYGDSYEQYF